This T cell receptor beta chain was found in a study of shared T cell receptors in the human thymus (dated by TCRdb to the early 2020s). Describing the broader study: The study examined how self-reactive, shared T-cell receptor alpha chains are generated in the human thymus.

The junction shows trimming of 4 bases on V and 4 bases on J, and the gene matches do not reach 10 bases of it. The CDR3 holds 17 amino acids from the cysteine to the phenylalanine. Only the CDR3 DNA is retained, 51 bases long and in frame from the first base. A remark on this clone: What antigen it recognizes has not been identified. No base qualities exist here, and no much larger clone lies one base off it.

The library was produced with the immunoSEQ multiplex PCR assay. Entries here come from immuneACCESS through TCRdb and include only in-frame sequences with V and J called. Some clones fail to appear in such tables; in the studies checked, an unresolved V gene covers under half of the shortfall, and the cause of the remainder is unknown. The sample table lists just under 550,000 clones, 75% to 85% of them with a count of one. The ten largest clones take up roughly 0.013% of the sample. These data are also associated with another study on human thymus T cells. As the second publication notes: In Finland, the donors were immunologically healthy infants who were having open corrective cardiac surgery for congenital heart defects. Thymus tissue was obtained as surgical resects removed during corrective cardiac surgery. Both the thymic and the peripheral blood repertoires appeared to show biased V and J gene segment usage. According to the related research, thymic TCR repertoires were highly overlapping among unrelated individuals. The study characterized TCR alpha and beta repertoires from under ten infant thymus samples and four related peripheral blood samples. The cohort included about 6 male and a couple of female infants, with donor ages spanning 7 to 244 days. Thymocytes were mechanically released from the tissue and were stored as pellets of about 9-33 million cells at -70 degrees C. A QIAsymphony instrument was used to extract genomic DNA from the frozen cell pellets. TCRB and TCRAD loci were amplified from a standardized quantity of quality-controlled genomic DNA using the immunoSEQ multiplex PCR assay. The amplicons covered the V(D)J region and were long enough to include the CDR3 and to identify the V and J genes. The commercial immunoSEQ service was used to sequence amplicons on an Illumina platform. Primer bias and sequencing errors were corrected as previously described, and TCRAD and TCRB were defined on the basis of the IMGT database. Analysis of the repertoires was done with immunoSEQ Analyzer 3.0 and VDJTools and included basic statistics, V/J segment usage, diversity estimates, rarefaction and pairwise overlap. Diversity was estimated with Chao1, ChaoE, Efron-Thisted, Shannon and inverse Simpson indices, and also on datasets down-sampled to the smallest sample. For repertoire overlap, CDR3 nucleotide sequence, V gene and J gene had to match strictly, and clustering was done by Jaccard-based multidimensional scaling. On average, thymus samples gave 650,000 to 850,000 unique TCRB clonotypes, whereas blood samples gave 75,000 to 85,000.

The receptor comes from a boy under two years old with a congenital heart defect. Donor details come from another sample of the same person, matched by shared clones. Input material: thymocytes. Recombination linked TRBV5-3 to TRBJ2-2, with 10 middle bases fitting TRBD2. TRBV5-3 is an open reading frame whose function is uncertain. The DNA sequence is TGTGCCAGAAGCCATACACCCGCTAGCGGGAGCACCGGGGAGCTGTTTTTT. Translated, it gives CARSHTPASGSTGELFF.